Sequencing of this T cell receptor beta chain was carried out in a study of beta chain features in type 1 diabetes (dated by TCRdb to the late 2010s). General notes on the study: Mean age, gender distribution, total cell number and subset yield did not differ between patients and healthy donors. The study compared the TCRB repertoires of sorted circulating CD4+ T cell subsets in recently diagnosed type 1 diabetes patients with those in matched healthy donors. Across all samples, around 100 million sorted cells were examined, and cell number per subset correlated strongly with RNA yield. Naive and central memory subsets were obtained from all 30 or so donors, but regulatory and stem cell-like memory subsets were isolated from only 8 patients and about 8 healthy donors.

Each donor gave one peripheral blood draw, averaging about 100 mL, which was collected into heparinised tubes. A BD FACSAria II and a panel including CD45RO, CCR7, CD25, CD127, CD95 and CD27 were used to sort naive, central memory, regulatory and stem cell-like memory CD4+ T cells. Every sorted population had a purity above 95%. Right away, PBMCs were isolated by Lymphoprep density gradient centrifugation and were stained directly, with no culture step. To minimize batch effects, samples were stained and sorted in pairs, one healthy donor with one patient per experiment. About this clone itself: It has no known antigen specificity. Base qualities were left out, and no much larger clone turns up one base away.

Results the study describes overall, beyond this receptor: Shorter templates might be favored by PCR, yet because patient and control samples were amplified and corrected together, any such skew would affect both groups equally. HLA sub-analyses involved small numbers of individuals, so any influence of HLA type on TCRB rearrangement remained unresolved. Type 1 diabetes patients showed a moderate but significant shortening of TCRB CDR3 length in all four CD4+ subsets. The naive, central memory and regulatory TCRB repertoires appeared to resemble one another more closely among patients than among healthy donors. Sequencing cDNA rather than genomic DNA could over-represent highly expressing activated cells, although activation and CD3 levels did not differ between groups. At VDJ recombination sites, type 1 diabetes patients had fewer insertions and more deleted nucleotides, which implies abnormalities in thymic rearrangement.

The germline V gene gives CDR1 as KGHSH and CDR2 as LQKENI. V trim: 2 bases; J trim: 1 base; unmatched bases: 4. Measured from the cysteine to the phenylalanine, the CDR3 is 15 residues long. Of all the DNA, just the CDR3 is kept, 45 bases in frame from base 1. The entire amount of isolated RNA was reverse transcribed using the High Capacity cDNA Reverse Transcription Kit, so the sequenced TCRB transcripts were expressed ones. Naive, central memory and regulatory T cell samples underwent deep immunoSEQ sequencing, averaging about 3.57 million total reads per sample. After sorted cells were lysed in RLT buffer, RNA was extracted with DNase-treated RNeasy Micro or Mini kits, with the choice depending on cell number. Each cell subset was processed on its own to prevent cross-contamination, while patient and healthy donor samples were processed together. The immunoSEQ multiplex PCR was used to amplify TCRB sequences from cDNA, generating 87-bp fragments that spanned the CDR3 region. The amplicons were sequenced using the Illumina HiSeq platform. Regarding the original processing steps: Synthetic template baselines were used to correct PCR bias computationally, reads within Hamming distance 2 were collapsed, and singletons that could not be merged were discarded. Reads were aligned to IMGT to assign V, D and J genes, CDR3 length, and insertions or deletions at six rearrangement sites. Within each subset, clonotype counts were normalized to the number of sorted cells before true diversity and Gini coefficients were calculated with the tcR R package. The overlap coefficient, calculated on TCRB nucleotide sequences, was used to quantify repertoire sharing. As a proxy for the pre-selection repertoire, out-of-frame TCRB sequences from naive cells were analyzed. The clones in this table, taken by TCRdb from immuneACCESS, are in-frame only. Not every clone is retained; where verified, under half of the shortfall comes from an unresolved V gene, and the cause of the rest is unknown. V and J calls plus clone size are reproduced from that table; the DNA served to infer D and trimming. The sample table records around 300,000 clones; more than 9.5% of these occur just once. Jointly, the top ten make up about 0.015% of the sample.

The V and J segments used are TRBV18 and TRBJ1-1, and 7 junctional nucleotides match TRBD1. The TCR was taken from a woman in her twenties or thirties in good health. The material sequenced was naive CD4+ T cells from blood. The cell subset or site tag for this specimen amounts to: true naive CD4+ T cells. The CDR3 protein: CASSPMGQTNTEAFF. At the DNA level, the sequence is TGTGCCAGCTCACCAATGGGACAGACGAACACTGAAGCTTTCTTT. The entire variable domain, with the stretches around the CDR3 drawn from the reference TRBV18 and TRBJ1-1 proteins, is NAGVMQNPRHLVRRRGQEARLRCSPMKGHSHVYWYRQLPEEGLKFMVYLQKENIIDESGMPKERFSAEFPKEGPSILRIQQVVRGDSAAYFCASSPMGQTNTEAFFGQGTRLTVV.